This TCR beta chain was recovered during a study of blood T cell repertoires in COVID-19. Study in general: T cells, B-cell-depleted T cells, or PBMCs provided the cDNA or gDNA that served as material.

The age range of participants was 18 to 89 years, with residence in about two dozen US areas. Which cohort a participant joined came from the clinical history participants gave. In the authors' workflow: Reference gene primer amplification gave nucleated cell count estimates. Sequenced by immunoSEQ multiplex PCR; TCRdb stores in-frame clones only, minus some. The V and J calls and clone size come from that table; D and trimming were worked out from the DNA. The sample contains about 170,000 clones, less than 85% of which appear only once. The trim removed 0 bases at V and 9 bases at J, leaving 6 bases unmatched. CDR1 GTSNPN and CDR2 SVGIG come from the germline V gene (reference sequence). This CDR3 has 15 amino acids. This clone was counted a few times.

The chain combines TRBV30 with TRBJ2-1, with 12 bases lining up with TRBD2. This TCR derives from a man in his forties or fifties who had recovered from COVID-19. The source material was PBMCs or T cells enriched from blood (not recorded which). The CDR3 protein is CAWSVSSGGALEQFF. For the CDR3, the DNA is TGTGCCTGGAGTGTATCTAGCGGGGGGGCCCTTGAGCAGTTCTTC. The variable domain in full, completed from reference TRBV30 and TRBJ2-1, reads SQTIHQWPATLVQPVGSPLSLECTVEGTSNPNLYWYRQAAGRGLQLLFYSVGIGQISSEVPQNLSASRPQDRQFILSSKKLLLSDSGFYLCAWSVSSGGALEQFFGPGTRLTVL.